This T cell receptor beta chain came from a study of T-cell reconstitution after alpha-beta-depleted transplantation in children. Study-wide points: Several hundred graft clones that had expanded were reportedly the source of alpha-beta T cells about two months after transplant. The study traced high day-60 TCRbeta diversity in some patients to surviving recipient T cells and thymic progenitors. It was newly produced T cells that mostly accounted for T-cell counts and diversity one year after transplant.

This clonotype has at least ten counts. Its antigen is unidentified. The TCRbeta library incorporated unique molecular identifiers. MiXCR, run by TCRdb on the PCR reads, gives a single entry per CDR3 protein. The sample has 200,000 to 250,000 distinct CDR3 sequences; around 9.9% are singletons. The source was PBMCs, collected before TCRalphabeta/CD19-depleted stem cell transplant. The source of this sequence is a child under two years old with acute myeloid leukemia, due to receive a stem cell transplant.

The CDR3: CASSSSQGEQYF. The CDR3 nucleotides read TGTGCCAGCAGCAGTAGCCAAGGCGAGCAGTACTTC. The V call is TRBV5-6, the J call TRBJ2-7; D gene unclear. The CDR3 is 12 residues long. V lost 4 bases and J 6 bases, leaving 11 bases between the germline ends. Germline V lookup: CDR1 SGHDT, CDR2 YYEEEE.